Following are 20 T cell receptor beta chains from one sample sequenced in a study of blood T cell repertoires in COVID-19. Only in-frame clones appear in the TCRdb table, and some are missing; sequencing was by immunoSEQ multiplex PCR. The sample yields about 48,000 clones, 86% seen once. Sequenced input: peripheral blood. Receptors originate from a woman aged 80 or over with COVID-19, enrolled during active disease.

The rearrangement uses TRBV11-2 and TRBJ1-5; D is perhaps TRBD1 (6 bases). The CDR3 has 15 residues. The germline V gene encodes CDR1 SGHAT and CDR2 FQNNGV. V gave up 2 bases and J gave up 4 bases, with 12 bases separating them. In DNA, the CDR3 is TGTGCCAGCAGCTTATCTGGGGGCGCAAATCAGCCCCAGCATTTT. This codes for CASSLSGGANQPQHF. The entire variable domain, with the rest obtained from reference TRBV11-2 and TRBJ1-5, is as follows: EAGVAQSPRYKIIEKRQSVAFWCNPISGHATLYWYQQILGQGPKLLIQFQNNGVVDDSQLPKDRFSAERLKGVDSTLKIQPAKLEDSAVYLCASSLSGGANQPQHFGDGTRLSIL.

The J gene is TRBJ2-5, the V gene TRBV9; D may be TRBD2 (6 bases). CDR3 length: 15 amino acids. Germline-derived CDR1 and CDR2 are SGDLS and YYNGEE. Trimming removed 0 bases from V and 2 bases from J, with 11 bases in between. The CDR3 DNA reads TGTGCCAGCAGCGTAGGATATGGGGGGCAAGAGACCCAGTACTTC. As protein: CASSVGYGGQETQYF.

In this sample, this clone turned up once. V is TRBV19 and J is TRBJ1-1; TRBD1 aligns across 7 bases. Looked up from germline, CDR1 is LNHDA and CDR2 is SQIVND (reference sequence). The CDR3 is 15 amino acids. J gave up 1 base and V 2 bases, and 4 bases lay outside the gene matches. In nucleotides, the CDR3 is TGTGCCAGTAGTATAACCCGGACAGGGAACACTGAAGCTTTCTTT. Translating gives CASSITRTGNTEAFF.

V gene TRBV28 combines with J gene TRBJ2-3; maybe TRBD1 (6 bases). This CDR3 is built from 19 residues. Germline V CDR1 and CDR2: MDHEN, SYDVKM. Trimming shortened V by 11 bases and J by 0 bases, and 30 bases separated the two germline ends. CDR3 DNA: TGTGCCGTAATCCCACCTGAAATAACGACAGGCAGAAGCACAGATACGCAGTATTTT. Protein sequence: CAVIPPEITTGRSTDTQYF.

This sequence joins TRBV7-9 and TRBJ1-6; D is possibly TRBD1 (5 bases). The germline CDR1 and CDR2 sequences are SEHNR and FQNEAQ (reference sequence). The CDR3 contains 17 residues. Trimming stripped 5 bases from V and 0 bases from J, with 14 bases between. CDR3 region: CASSPNRKSSYNSPLHF. The CDR3 coding sequence is TGTGCCAGCAGCCCGAACAGGAAGAGCTCCTATAATTCACCCCTCCACTTT.

The chain carries TRBV7-9 and TRBJ2-5, with 7 bases identical to TRBD1. The CDR3 covers 15 residues. V lost 5 bases and J lost 3; bases outside the gene matches: 9. CDR1 is SEHNR and CDR2 is FQNEAQ in the germline V gene (reference sequence). The CDR3 region is CASSPRGTAEETQYF. In DNA form, the CDR3 reads TGTGCCAGCAGCCCCCGAGGGACAGCTGAAGAGACCCAGTACTTC.

The J gene is TRBJ1-2, the V gene TRBV18; 7 nucleotides agree with TRBD1. V gave up 2 bases and J gave up 1 base; unmatched junction bases: 7. Germline CDR1 is KGHSH and CDR2 is LQKENI. This CDR3 has 16 amino acids. DNA for the CDR3: TGTGCCAGCTCACCATCTCGACAGGGCGATAACTATGGCTACACCTTC. The encoded protein is CASSPSRQGDNYGYTF.

CDR3 bases: TGTGCCAGCAGCTACTCTAGCGGCCCCTCCTACGAGCAGTACTTC. Protein sequence: CASSYSSGPSYEQYF. The chain recombines TRBV7-2 with TRBJ2-7; 7 nucleotides line up with TRBD2. Germline loops: CDR1 SGHTA, CDR2 FQGNSA. The ends lost 4 bases at V and 0 bases at J; junction bases unmatched: 6. This CDR3 region has 15 residues.

This rearrangement joins TRBV3-1 (or the pseudogene TRBV3-2) to TRBJ1-2; possibly TRBD1 for D (5 bases). V lost 1 base and J lost 4, with 13 bases in between. The germline CDR1 and CDR2 sequences are LGHDT and YNNKEL (reference sequence). The CDR3 runs to 15 residues. The CDR3 DNA reads TGTGCCAGCAGCCAAGGATCAGACAGCTTCTATGGCTACACCTTC. It yields the protein CASSQGSDSFYGYTF.

The J gene is TRBJ2-3, the V gene TRBV11-1; 7 nucleotides align to TRBD1. V lost 5 bases and J lost 2; bases outside the gene matches: 10. Per the germline V gene, CDR1 is SGHAT and CDR2 is FQDESV (reference sequence). CDR3 length: 16 residues. The CDR3 DNA is TGTGCCAGCAGCCTTGGAACAGGGGCATCCACAGATACGCAGTATTTT. Translating gives CASSLGTGASTDTQYF.

The V call is TRBV6-6, the J call TRBJ1-4; D gene unclear. CDR1 MNHNY and CDR2 SVGAGI come from the germline V gene (reference sequence). This CDR3 comprises 14 residues. The V end lost 5 bases, the J end lost 0 bases, and 7 bases lay between the germline ends. The CDR3 loop reads CASSGQATNEKLFF. The CDR3 DNA reads TGTGCCAGCAGTGGCCAGGCAACTAATGAAAAACTGTTTTTT.

The V call is TRBV7-3, the J call TRBJ2-1, with TRBD2 matching 8 bases. The trim removed 2 bases at V and 2 bases at J, leaving 2 bases unmatched. This CDR3 region has 15 residues. CDR1 is SGHTA, CDR2 FQGTGA, per germline. The CDR3 sequence: CASSLAGGTYNEQFF. The CDR3 DNA is TGTGCCAGCAGCTTAGCGGGGGGTACCTACAATGAGCAGTTCTTC. The full variable domain, rest sourced from reference TRBV7-3 and TRBJ2-1, is GAGVSQTPSNKVTEKGKYVELRCDPISGHTALYWYRQSLGQGPEFLIYFQGTGAADDSGLPNDRFFAVRPEGSVSTLKIQRTERGDSAVYLCASSLAGGTYNEQFFGPGTRLTVL.

The rearrangement links TRBV15 to TRBJ1-5; D is perhaps TRBD1 (6 bases). The CDR3 runs to 17 residues. Trimming left V 1 base short and J 0 bases short, with 13 bases between. Germline V gene data show CDR1 as LNHNV and CDR2 as YYDKDF (reference sequence). CDR3: CATSRGLQGYSNQPQHF. CDR3 bases: TGTGCCACCAGCAGAGGCCTACAGGGTTATAGCAATCAGCCCCAGCATTTT.

The V gene is TRBV6-5, the J gene TRBJ2-2; a possible D gene is TRBD1 (6 bases). V lost 7 bases and J 2 bases, leaving 11 bases between the germline ends. Germline CDR1 is MNHEY and CDR2 is SVGAGI. The CDR3 is made up of 14 amino acids. The CDR3 coding sequence is TGTGCCAGCAACCAGGGGACAAACACCGGGGAGCTGTTTTTT. Translation gives CASNQGTNTGELFF.

The chain couples TRBV6-4 to TRBJ2-7; weak D call: TRBD1 (5 bases). This CDR3 is 14 amino acids long. Germline V gives CDR1 MRHNA, CDR2 SNTAGT. The V end lost 2 bases, the J end lost 2 bases, and 10 bases lay between the germline ends. The CDR3 bases are TGTGCCAGCAGTGACCCGGACACAACCTACGAGCAGTACTTC. Its translation: CASSDPDTTYEQYF.

The V call is TRBV5-5, the J call TRBJ1-3, with D perhaps TRBD1 (6 bases). V lost 2 bases and J lost 1, with 7 bases in between. Germline V gene sequence: CDR1 SGHKS, CDR2 YYEKEE (reference sequence). The CDR3 extends over 14 amino acids. The CDR3 DNA reads TGTGCCAGCAGCTTACAGGGATCTGGAAACACCATATATTTT. Amino acids: CASSLQGSGNTIYF.

The chain is built from TRBV2 and TRBJ2-2; D is undetermined. Per germline, CDR1 SNHLY and CDR2 FYNNEI. The CDR3 has 14 residues. Trimming stripped 6 bases from V and 1 base from J, with 9 bases between. The DNA of the CDR3 is TGTGCCAGCAGGTATAAGCGGAACACCGGGGAGCTGTTTTTT. It translates to CASRYKRNTGELFF.

The CDR3 coding sequence is TGTGCCAGCTCACGGGGCGCGACAGGGTTCACTGAAGCTTTCTTT. Translation gives CASSRGATGFTEAFF. This rearrangement joins TRBV18 to TRBJ1-1, with TRBD1 matching over 7 bases. V dropped 4 bases and J dropped 4; count of bases not matched to a gene: 9. The germline V gene has CDR1 KGHSH and CDR2 LQKENI. This CDR3 has 15 amino acids. Drawing the rest from reference TRBV18 and TRBJ1-1, the complete variable domain is NAGVMQNPRHLVRRRGQEARLRCSPMKGHSHVYWYRQLPEEGLKFMVYLQKENIIDESGMPKERFSAEFPKEGPSILRIQQVVRGDSAAYFCASSRGATGFTEAFFGQGTRLTVV.

The chain is built from TRBV5-1 and TRBJ1-4; 9 bases map to TRBD1. The length of the CDR3 is 15 residues. CDR1 is SGHRS, CDR2 YFSETQ, per germline. Unmatched junction bases numbered 3, after V lost 3 bases and J lost 3 bases. CDR3 region: CASSWTGAANEKLFF. As DNA, the CDR3 is TGCGCCAGCAGCTGGACAGGGGCGGCTAATGAAAAACTGTTTTTT.

This chain connects TRBV7-9 to TRBJ2-5; 9 bases fit TRBD2. The V segment lost 3 bases and the J segment 5 bases; nucleotides outside the gene matches: 7. Looked up from germline, CDR1 is SEHNR and CDR2 is FQNEAQ (reference sequence). The CDR3 is 15 amino acids. The CDR3 DNA is TGTGCCAGCAGCTTTCTGGGACTAGCACTCGAGACCCAGTACTTC. Translated: CASSFLGLALETQYF.